The 30 T cell receptor beta chains presented below share a single source sample, sequenced in a study of Graves' ophthalmopathy and Graves' hyperthyroidism. CDR3 regions of TCR beta were amplified from RNA transcripts. HTBI-primed RT-PCR formed the first round, and a multiplex PCR formed the second. TCRdb recomputed calls from the multiplex PCR reads with MiXCR, one row per CDR3 protein. The profile shows 350,000 to 400,000 distinct CDR3 sequences, roughly 14% of them singletons. Sample: peripheral blood. The receptors originated from a woman between 18 and 29 years old with stable Graves' hyperthyroidism.

This clonotype was recorded many times. The rearrangement uses TRBV12-3 or TRBV12-4 and TRBJ1-5, with D tentatively TRBD1 (5 bases). The germline V and J ends were trimmed by 6 bases and 4 bases, with 22 bases remaining between them. The CDR3 is made up of 17 amino acids. The CDR3 sequence: CASRKNPTVASNQPQHF. The CDR3 nucleotides are TGTGCCAGCAGGAAGAACCCGACAGTGGCCTCTAATCAGCCCCAGCATTTT.

This clonotype has a count of ten or more. CDR3 nucleotide sequence: TGTGCCAGCAGTCTGGGACAGGGGACCTATAATTCACCCCTCCACTTT. Residues: CASSLGQGTYNSPLHF. The V and J genes are TRBV6-1 and TRBJ1-6, with 10 bases identical to TRBD1. Germline CDR1 and CDR2: MNHNS and SASEGT. The CDR3 loop spans 16 amino acids. V lost 5 bases to trimming and J lost 2 bases; unmatched junction nucleotides: 3.

This clonotype appeared many times. The chain couples TRBV6-2 or TRBV6-3 to TRBJ1-5, with TRBD1 matching 11 bases. This CDR3 is 16 amino acids long. The V and J ends lost 2 bases and 6 bases, in that order; junction bases with no gene match: 6. Germline lookup yields CDR1 MNHEY and CDR2 SVGEGT. In DNA, the CDR3 is TGTGCCAGCAGTTACCAGAGGACAGGGGGCGTTCAGCCCCAGCATTTT. This codes for CASSYQRTGGVQPQHF.

This chain connects TRBV20-1 to TRBJ2-5, with D perhaps assigned TRBD1 or TRBD2 (5 bases each). The CDR3 sequence is 14 residues long. From germline, CDR1 is DFQATT and CDR2 SNEGSKA (reference sequence). Trimming stripped 3 bases from V and 2 bases from J, with 13 bases between. The CDR3 loop is CSASAGTIQETQYF. CDR3 nucleotide sequence: TGCAGTGCTAGCGCCGGGACGATACAAGAGACCCAGTACTTC.

In its sample, this clonotype was seen many times. This CDR3 is CASSFLAGADEQYF. The CDR3 DNA reads as TGTGCCAGCAGTTTTCTAGCGGGGGCCGACGAGCAGTACTTC. The rearrangement uses TRBV28 and TRBJ2-7, with 10 bases identical to TRBD2. V trimming: 3 bases; J trimming: 5 bases; junction bases outside the gene matches: 4. Germline values: CDR1 MDHEN, CDR2 SYDVKM. The CDR3 is 14 amino acids.

This clonotype was seen ten or more times. The rearrangement uses TRBV7-9 and TRBJ1-6; D ambiguous. Trimming removed 4 bases at V and 9 bases at J, with 7 bases between. The CDR3 contains 12 residues. Germline-derived CDR1 and CDR2 are SEHNR and FQNEAQ (reference sequence). This CDR3 is CASSSPVSPLHF. The CDR3 nucleotides are TGTGCCAGCAGCTCCCCCGTTTCACCCCTCCACTTT.

This clonotype was recorded at least ten times. The chain recombines TRBV15 with TRBJ1-6, with D possibly matching TRBD1 (5 bases). The CDR3 length is 15 residues. Trimming removed 5 bases at V and 7 bases at J, with 15 bases between. The germline gives CDR1 LNHNV, CDR2 YYDKDF (reference sequence). CDR3 sequence reads: CATSPQAGRNSPLHF. DNA for the CDR3: TGTGCCACCAGCCCCCAGGCAGGGCGGAATTCACCCCTCCACTTT.

This clonotype was counted ten times or more. In DNA, the CDR3 is TGTGCCAGCAGCACGGCCTTGGGAGGCTACACCTTC. The encoded protein is CASSTALGGYTF. The chain joins TRBV28 to TRBJ1-2; no reliable D call. The CDR3 runs 12 residues. The germline gives CDR1 MDHEN, CDR2 SYDVKM. Between the trimmed V and J ends, which lost 6 bases and 8 bases, there was a span of 13 bases.

This clonotype has only a few counts. The germline gene is not matched at one end of the junction; a read error may be the cause. The chain has TRBV24-1 and TRBJ1-1, with TRBD1 matching 9 bases. This CDR3 is built from 15 residues. Germline CDR1 reads KGHDR; CDR2 reads SFDVKD. Here the CDR3 reads CATSEGQGKNTGAFF. CDR3 coding DNA: TGTGCCACCAGTGAGGGACAGGGCAAGAACACTGGAGCTTTCTTT.

This clonotype was counted at least ten times. The V gene is TRBV11-3, the J gene TRBJ1-2, with D maybe TRBD1 (5 bases). The V gene lost 8 bases and the J gene lost 0 bases, with 13 bases spanning the gap. The CDR3 length is 14 residues. CDR1 SGHNT and CDR2 YENEEA come from the germline V gene. The CDR3 nucleotides read TGTGCCAGCGGACTGGGACCGCCTAACTATGGCTACACCTTC. Protein product: CASGLGPPNYGYTF.

This clonotype was observed a few times. This chain's CDR3 is CASSESSRNQPQHF. In DNA, the CDR3 is TGCGCCAGCAGTGAGTCGAGCCGGAATCAGCCCCAGCATTTT. V usage is TRBV10-2 and J usage is TRBJ1-5, with unresolved D. Trimming removed 0 bases at V and 4 bases at J, with 7 bases between. Germline CDR1 reads WSHSY; CDR2 reads SAAADI. The CDR3 is 14 amino acids.

The chain is built from TRBV6-2 or TRBV6-3 and TRBJ1-6, with no clear D. CDR3 size: 15 residues. V shed 6 bases and J shed 3 bases, with 12 bases lying between them. Germline CDR1 reads MNHEY; CDR2 reads SVGEGT. CDR3: CASRTQAVYNSPLHF. The CDR3 bases are TGTGCCAGCAGGACTCAGGCCGTCTATAATTCACCCCTCCACTTT.

The rearrangement uses TRBV5-5 and TRBJ1-6, with D hard to call. V was clipped by 7 bases and J by 0 bases, with 11 bases between them. The germline V gene has CDR1 SGHKS and CDR2 YYEKEE (reference sequence). There are 15 residues in the CDR3. The CDR3 region has the DNA TGTGCCAGCTTTTACGGTGGCTCCTATAATTCACCCCTCCACTTT. Translating it yields CASFYGGSYNSPLHF. The variable domain in full, completed from reference TRBV5-5 and TRBJ1-6, reads DAGVTQSPTHLIKTRGQQVTLRCSPISGHKSVSWYQQVLGQGPQFIFQYYEKEERGRGNFPDRFSARQFPNYSSELNVNALLLGDSALYLCASFYGGSYNSPLHFGNGTRLTVT.

This clonotype was counted at least ten times. The V gene is TRBV6-1, the J gene TRBJ2-2; D unresolved. This CDR3 has 13 amino acids. The V gene lost 7 bases and the J gene lost 0 bases, with 6 bases spanning the gap. Per the germline V gene, CDR1 is MNHNS and CDR2 is SASEGT. The CDR3 loop is CASKGTNTGELFF. Here the CDR3 DNA reads TGTGCCAGCAAGGGTACGAACACCGGGGAGCTGTTTTTT.

This clonotype was recorded at least ten times. The chain combines TRBV28 with TRBJ1-2; D not resolved. The CDR3 runs to 15 residues. V lost 7 bases and J lost 0, with 15 bases in between. CDR1 is MDHEN, CDR2 SYDVKM, per germline. The CDR3 protein is CASTHRATANYGYTF. Written as DNA, the CDR3 is TGTGCCAGCACACATCGCGCCACAGCTAACTATGGCTACACCTTC.

This clonotype has at least ten counts. The chain combines TRBV12-3 or TRBV12-4 with TRBJ1-1; tentatively, D is TRBD1 (6 bases). V gave up 5 bases and J gave up 7 bases, with 11 bases separating them. The CDR3 has 12 amino acids. The CDR3 region is CASSPRGIEAFF. The DNA for the CDR3 is TGTGCCAGCAGTCCGAGGGGGATTGAAGCTTTCTTT.

This clonotype was detected ten times or more. The chain joins TRBV19 to TRBJ1-2; TRBD1 matches at 7 bases. The CDR3 runs 13 residues. CDR1 is LNHDA, CDR2 SQIVND, per germline (reference sequence). J was trimmed by 11 bases and V by 7 bases; bases with no gene match: 13. As DNA, the CDR3 is TGTGCCAGTACCACTTGGGACAGCCCGAAGTACACCTTC. Its translation: CASTTWDSPKYTF.

This clonotype was seen at least ten times. The V call is TRBV6-1, the J call TRBJ1-5; D uncertain. The V gene's germline CDR1 is MNHNS and CDR2 SASEGT. This CDR3 has 13 residues. Between the trimmed V and J ends, which lost 8 bases and 1 base, there was a span of 9 bases. The CDR3 protein is CASGPTSNQPQHF. DNA for the CDR3: TGTGCCAGCGGACCTACAAGCAATCAGCCCCAGCATTTT.

This clonotype was observed at least ten times. As DNA, the CDR3 is TGCGCCAGCAGCCAAGATCGGCCGGCCTATGGCTACACCTTC. It encodes CASSQDRPAYGYTF. The chain couples TRBV4-1 to TRBJ1-2; no reliable D call. V dropped 0 bases and J dropped 4 bases, with 9 bases sitting between them. CDR3 size: 14 residues. Germline CDR1 and CDR2: MGHRA and YSYEKL.

This clonotype has ten or more counts. The chain uses TRBV6-1 and TRBJ1-3; tentative D call: TRBD1 (6 bases). Germline assignment: CDR1 MNHNS and CDR2 SASEGT. The CDR3 is 15 residues long. With 5 bases removed from V and 0 bases from J, the gap between germline ends came to 11 bases. Here the CDR3 DNA reads TGTGCCAGCAGTCCTTGGACAGACTCTGGAAACACCATATATTTT. It yields the protein CASSPWTDSGNTIYF.

This clonotype was seen repeatedly, ten times or more. V gene TRBV6-2 or TRBV6-3 combines with J gene TRBJ2-5; 7 bases fit TRBD1. The CDR3 contains 16 residues. CDR1 and CDR2 from the germline V gene are MNHEY and SVGEGT. Unmatched junction bases numbered 8, after V lost 0 bases and J lost 4 bases. The chain's CDR3 is CASSYSTQTGRETQYF. The CDR3 DNA is TGTGCCAGCAGTTACTCCACCCAGACAGGGAGAGAGACCCAGTACTTC.

This clonotype was picked up a small number of times. V usage is TRBV18 and J usage is TRBJ2-5; tentative D call: TRBD1 (7 bases). The CDR3 consists of 14 residues. Trimming pared 5 bases from V and 5 bases from J, leaving 15 bases between. Germline-derived CDR1 and CDR2 are KGHSH and LQKENI. As DNA, the CDR3 is TGTGCCAGCTCAACGACAGGGAGGCCGGAGACCCAGTACTTC. Translating it yields CASSTTGRPETQYF.

V and J are TRBV19 and TRBJ1-2; 10 bases are shared with TRBD1. This CDR3 comprises 15 residues. Trimming cost V 2 bases and J 2 bases; bases outside gene matches: 2. CDR1 LNHDA and CDR2 SQIVND come from the germline V gene (reference sequence). In nucleotides, the CDR3 is TGTGCCAGTAGTATAAGACAGGGGGCGAACTATGGCTACACCTTC. It codes for CASSIRQGANYGYTF.

There are many counts of this clonotype. The chain carries TRBV12-3 or TRBV12-4 and TRBJ2-4; TRBD1 matches 9 bases. V dropped 11 bases and J dropped 7; count of bases not matched to a gene: 12. CDR3 length equals 14 residues. The CDR3 DNA sequence: TGTGCCTGCCGAGCCGGACAGGGGCTGAACATTCAGTACTTC. Its protein product is CACRAGQGLNIQYF.

This clonotype was detected only a few times. This sequence joins TRBV13 and TRBJ1-6; TRBD1 aligns across 10 bases. Trimming removed 6 bases from V and 7 bases from J; junction bases left unmatched: 3. The CDR3 is made up of 14 amino acids. Germline loops: CDR1 PRHDT, CDR2 FYEKMQ (reference sequence). This chain's CDR3 is CASRGTGANSPLHF. As DNA, the CDR3 is TGTGCCAGCAGGGGGACAGGGGCAAATTCACCCCTCCACTTT. Full variable domain (outside the CDR3, taken from reference TRBV13 and TRBJ1-6): AAGVIQSPRHLIKEKRETATLKCYPIPRHDTVYWYQQGPGQDPQFLISFYEKMQSDKGSIPDRFSAQQFSDYHSELNMSSLELGDSALYFCASRGTGANSPLHFGNGTRLTVT.

This clonotype turned up a few times. Since no conserved phenylalanine or tryptophan closes the CDR3, a read error is the likely cause. The chain joins TRBV19 to TRBJ1-2; the D gene is possibly TRBD1 (5 bases). Deletions cut 2 bases from V and 8 bases from J, with 15 bases between. Germline V gene data show CDR1 as LNHDA and CDR2 as SQIVND (reference sequence). There are 14 residues in the CDR3. The CDR3 DNA reads TGTGCCAGTAGTATACTCGTCAGGGAGGGGGGCTACACCTTG. Translation gives CASSILVREGGYTL.

This clonotype was recorded many times. The V call is TRBV6-5, the J call TRBJ1-2, with a tentative D call TRBD1 (5 bases). Germline V gene data show CDR1 as MNHEY and CDR2 as SVGAGI. Trimming pared 0 bases from V and 6 bases from J, leaving 11 bases between. CDR3 length: 14 amino acids. The CDR3: CASSYSKEGHGYTF. The CDR3 DNA sequence: TGTGCCAGCAGTTACTCGAAGGAGGGGCATGGCTACACCTTC.

This clonotype was detected many times. This rearrangement joins TRBV19 to TRBJ1-1, with 7 nucleotides matching TRBD1. V dropped 3 bases and J dropped 5; count of bases not matched to a gene: 6. This CDR3 is 14 amino acids long. Germline values: CDR1 LNHDA, CDR2 SQIVND (reference sequence). The CDR3 loop reads CASSIAGGRTEAFF. The CDR3, as DNA: TGTGCCAGTAGTATTGCAGGGGGGAGAACTGAAGCTTTCTTT.

This clonotype was recorded many times. V is TRBV10-3 and J is TRBJ2-3, with TRBD1 as a possible D gene (5 bases). CDR1 ENHRY and CDR2 SYGVKD come from the germline V gene. The CDR3 is 13 residues long. V lost 7 bases to trimming and J lost 4 bases, with 12 bases between them. The CDR3 coding sequence is TGTGCCATCAACCAGGGTGAAGCAGATACGCAGTATTTT. Protein product: CAINQGEADTQYF.

This clonotype turned up a few times. The gene calls are TRBV7-9 and TRBJ1-1; D uncertain. The CDR3 extends over 15 amino acids. V was trimmed by 2 bases and J by 3 bases, leaving 13 bases between them. Germline V lookup: CDR1 SEHNR, CDR2 FQNEAQ (reference sequence). The CDR3 loop is CASSLWRERDTEAFF. CDR3 nucleotides: TGTGCCAGCAGCTTATGGAGGGAAAGGGACACTGAAGCTTTCTTT.